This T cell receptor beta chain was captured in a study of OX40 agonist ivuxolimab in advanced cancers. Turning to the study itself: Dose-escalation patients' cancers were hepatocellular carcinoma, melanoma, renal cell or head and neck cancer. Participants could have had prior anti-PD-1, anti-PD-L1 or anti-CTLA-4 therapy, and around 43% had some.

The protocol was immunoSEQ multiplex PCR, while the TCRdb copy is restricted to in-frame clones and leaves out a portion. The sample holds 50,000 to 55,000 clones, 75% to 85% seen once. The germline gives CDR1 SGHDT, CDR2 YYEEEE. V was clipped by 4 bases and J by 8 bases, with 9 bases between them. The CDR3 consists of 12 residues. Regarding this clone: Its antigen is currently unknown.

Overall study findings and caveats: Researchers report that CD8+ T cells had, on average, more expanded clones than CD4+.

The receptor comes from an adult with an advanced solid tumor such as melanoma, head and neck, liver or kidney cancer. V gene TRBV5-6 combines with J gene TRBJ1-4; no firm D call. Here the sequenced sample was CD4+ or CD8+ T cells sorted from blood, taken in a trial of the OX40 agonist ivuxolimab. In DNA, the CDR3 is TGTGCCAGCAGCCGCGTATCGGAAAAACTGTTTTTT. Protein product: CASSRVSEKLFF.